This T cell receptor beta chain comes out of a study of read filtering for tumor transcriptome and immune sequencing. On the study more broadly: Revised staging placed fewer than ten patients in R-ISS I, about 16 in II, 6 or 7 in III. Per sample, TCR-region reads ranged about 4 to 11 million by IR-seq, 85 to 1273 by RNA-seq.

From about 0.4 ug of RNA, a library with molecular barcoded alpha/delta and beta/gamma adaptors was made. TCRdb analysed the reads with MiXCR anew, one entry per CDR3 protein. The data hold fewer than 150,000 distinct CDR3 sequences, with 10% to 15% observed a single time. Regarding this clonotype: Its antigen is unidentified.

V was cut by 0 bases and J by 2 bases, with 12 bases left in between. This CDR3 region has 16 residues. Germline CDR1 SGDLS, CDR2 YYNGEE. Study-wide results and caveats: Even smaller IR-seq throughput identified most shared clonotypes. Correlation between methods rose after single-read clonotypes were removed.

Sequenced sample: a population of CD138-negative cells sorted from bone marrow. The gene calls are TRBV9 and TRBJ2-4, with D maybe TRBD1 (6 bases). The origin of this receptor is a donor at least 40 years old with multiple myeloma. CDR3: CASSVGTDSSKNIQYF. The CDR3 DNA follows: TGTGCCAGCAGCGTAGGGACAGACTCATCCAAAAACATTCAGTACTTC.